These 26 T cell receptor beta chains originate from one sample sequenced in a study of blood T cell repertoires in COVID-19. The assay was immunoSEQ multiplex PCR, and TCRdb's table has in-frame clones only and misses some. The table shows hundreds of thousands of clones, with roughly 79% occurring only once. The sample consisted of peripheral blood. Receptors were obtained from a woman older than 75 with COVID-19, enrolled during active disease.

The chain carries TRBV4-3 and TRBJ2-1; 10 nucleotides match TRBD2. CDR3 size: 17 residues. CDR1 is LGHNA and CDR2 is YSLEER in the germline V gene. Germline trimming cut 4 bases from V and 1 base from J; bases unmatched to any gene: 7. The CDR3 DNA sequence: TGCGCCAGCAGCCCCAGCGGGAGGGCCAGGTCCTACAATGAGCAGTTCTTC. Translating it yields CASSPSGRARSYNEQFF.

The rearrangement joins TRBV29-1 to TRBJ2-7; D gene uncertain. Trimming cost V 6 bases and J 5 bases, with 20 bases left between them. Germline-derived CDR1 and CDR2 are SQVTM and ANQGSEA. This CDR3 is 14 amino acids long. CDR3 in DNA: TGCAGCGTGGGCAGGTCAGGCCTTAACGACGAGCAGTACTTC. Encoded protein: CSVGRSGLNDEQYF.

The J gene is TRBJ2-6, the V gene TRBV5-6; 9 bases map to TRBD1. Germline trimming cut 4 bases from V and 4 bases from J; bases unmatched to any gene: 6. In germline, CDR1 is SGHDT, CDR2 YYEEEE. This CDR3 comprises 16 residues. The CDR3 nucleotides are TGTGCCAGCAGCCGGACAGGGGATGCGGGGGCCAACGTCCTGACTTTC. This gives the protein CASSRTGDAGANVLTF.

The CDR3 here is CASSALDRGRGYGYTF. Written as DNA, the CDR3 is TGTGCCAGCAGTGCGTTAGACAGGGGAAGGGGCTATGGCTACACCTTC. This chain links TRBV25-1 with TRBJ1-2, with TRBD1 matching over 8 bases. CDR1 and CDR2 (germline): MGHDK, SYGVNS. CDR3 length: 16 amino acids. The V segment lost 4 bases and the J segment 4 bases; nucleotides outside the gene matches: 11.

This chain connects TRBV20-1 to TRBJ1-2; D unresolved. Trimming left V 6 bases short and J 0 bases short, with 5 bases between. The germline CDR1 and CDR2 sequences are DFQATT and SNEGSKA (reference sequence). The CDR3 consists of 11 residues. CDR3 bases: TGCAGTGCGAGGACTAACTATGGCTACACCTTC. This sequence encodes CSARTNYGYTF.

The rearrangement joins TRBV18 to TRBJ2-5; perhaps TRBD2 as D (6 bases). CDR3 length: 16 amino acids. Deletions cut 0 bases from V and 1 base from J, with 12 bases between. Germline lookup yields CDR1 KGHSH and CDR2 LQKENI. The CDR3 reads CASSPPSAGIQETQYF. DNA for the CDR3: TGTGCCAGCTCACCACCTTCCGCGGGAATCCAAGAGACCCAGTACTTC.

V gene TRBV30 combines with J gene TRBJ1-2; 7 bases agree with TRBD1. Trimming took 2 bases from V and 7 from J; bases not matched to a gene: 7. The germline gives CDR1 GTSNPN, CDR2 SVGIG (reference sequence). This CDR3 is built from 13 residues. For the CDR3, the DNA is TGTGCCTGGAGTAAAACAGGGGAAGTTGGCTACACCTTC. This gives the protein CAWSKTGEVGYTF.

This sequence joins TRBV6-5 and TRBJ1-2; no clear D. CDR3 size: 12 residues. Trimming left V 6 bases short and J 5 bases short, with 10 bases between. Germline-derived CDR1 and CDR2 are MNHEY and SVGAGI. CDR3: CASSLDRYGYTF. For the CDR3, the DNA is TGTGCCAGCAGCCTTGATAGATATGGCTACACCTTC.

This rearrangement joins TRBV4-2 to TRBJ1-3; possibly TRBD1 for D (6 bases). The germline V and J ends were trimmed by 1 base and 4 bases, with 11 bases remaining between them. This CDR3 has 15 amino acids. Germline values: CDR1 LGHNA, CDR2 YNFKEQ. The CDR3 region is CASSQAVTGGNTIYF. The CDR3 DNA is TGTGCCAGCAGCCAAGCCGTGACAGGCGGAAACACCATATATTTT.

The CDR3 loop reads CAVSSGSSYNEQFF. In DNA, the CDR3 is TGTGCCGTTTCTAGCGGGAGCAGCTACAATGAGCAGTTCTTC. The J gene is TRBJ2-1, the V gene TRBV10-3; 10 bases align to TRBD2. CDR3 length equals 14 residues. Germline V gene lookup returns CDR1 ENHRY and CDR2 SYGVKD. V lost 11 bases, J lost 3 bases, and 7 bases stayed unmatched.

The V gene is TRBV12-3 or TRBV12-4, the J gene TRBJ2-3; D is perhaps TRBD1 (5 bases). Deletions cut 1 base from V and 8 bases from J, with 7 bases between. This CDR3 region has 12 residues. The CDR3 is CASSLGGGTQYF. CDR3 DNA: TGTGCCAGCAGTTTAGGGGGCGGTACGCAGTATTTT.

This clone is a singleton in its sample. The chain joins TRBV5-8 to TRBJ1-5, with a tentative D call TRBD1 (5 bases). There are 15 residues in the CDR3. Per germline, CDR1 SGHTS and CDR2 YDEGEE. The V end was cut by 0 bases, the J end by 6 bases, with 13 bases between. CDR3 coding DNA: TGTGCCAGCAGCTTGGTTTGGGGGGGTACTCAGCCCCAGCATTTT. This codes for CASSLVWGGTQPQHF. The whole variable domain, remainder taken from reference TRBV5-8 and TRBJ1-5, is EAGVTQSPTHLIKTRGQQATLRCSPISGHTSVYWYQQALGLGLQFLLWYDEGEERNRGNFPPRFSGRQFPNYSSELNVNALELEDSALYLCASSLVWGGTQPQHFGDGTRLSIL.

This chain joins TRBV28 and TRBJ1-2; tentatively, D is TRBD1 (5 bases). V gave up 4 bases and J gave up 10 bases, with 19 bases separating them. Germline CDR1 and CDR2: MDHEN and SYDVKM. The CDR3 has 14 residues. The CDR3 region has the DNA TGTGCCAGCAGTTCGGTTTGGGGGGAGAGGGACTACACCTTC. It encodes CASSSVWGERDYTF.

This sequence joins TRBV18 and TRBJ2-1, with 8 bases matching TRBD2. Per germline, CDR1 KGHSH and CDR2 LQKENI. The V and J ends lost 3 bases and 2 bases, in that order; junction bases with no gene match: 9. The CDR3 runs 17 residues. The CDR3 reads CASSPKKTSGTYNEQFF. CDR3 in DNA: TGTGCCAGCTCACCCAAAAAAACTAGCGGAACCTACAATGAGCAGTTCTTC.

V usage is TRBV27 and J usage is TRBJ2-5; 10 bases fit TRBD2. CDR3 length equals 13 residues. Trimming at V came to 6 bases and at J to 5 bases, leaving 3 bases not matched to a gene. Germline CDR1 MNHEY, CDR2 SMNVEV (reference sequence). CDR3 nucleotides: TGTGCCAGCAGCAAGCGGGAGGGGGAGACCCAGTACTTC. Amino acids: CASSKREGETQYF.

In this sample, this clone turned up once. V gene TRBV15 combines with J gene TRBJ2-4; D is unresolved. The CDR3 has 12 residues. Between the trimmed V and J ends, which lost 5 bases and 8 bases, there was a span of 10 bases. Germline loops: CDR1 LNHNV, CDR2 YYDKDF (reference sequence). DNA of the CDR3: TGTGCCACCAGCGATTTTATAGACATTCAGTACTTC. Residues: CATSDFIDIQYF.

The V call is TRBV3-1 (or the pseudogene TRBV3-2), the J call TRBJ1-4, with 10 positions matching TRBD1. Looked up from germline, CDR1 is LGHDT and CDR2 is YNNKEL (reference sequence). V lost 1 base to trimming and J lost 7 bases; unmatched junction nucleotides: 3. The CDR3 is 15 residues long. The CDR3 spells CASSQAGTGVEKLFF. The DNA of the CDR3 is TGTGCCAGCAGCCAAGCCGGGACAGGGGTTGAAAAACTGTTTTTT.

This sequence joins TRBV28 and TRBJ2-7, with 7 bases fitting TRBD2. Trimming removed 3 bases from V and 7 bases from J; junction bases left unmatched: 3. The germline gives CDR1 MDHEN, CDR2 SYDVKM. This CDR3 is built from 12 residues. The CDR3 loop is CASSFFGGEQYF. CDR3 in DNA: TGTGCCAGCAGTTTCTTCGGGGGGGAGCAGTACTTC.

The genes are TRBV27 and TRBJ1-2; 7 positions match TRBD1. The CDR3 runs to 16 residues. The germline gives CDR1 MNHEY, CDR2 SMNVEV (reference sequence). Germline trimming cut 2 bases from V and 0 bases from J; bases unmatched to any gene: 6. The CDR3 loop reads CASSLRGGLANYGYTF. CDR3 bases: TGTGCCAGCAGTTTAAGAGGGGGCTTAGCTAACTATGGCTACACCTTC.

This clone appeared once. The V gene is TRBV28, the J gene TRBJ2-7; TRBD2 aligns across 7 bases. Trimming at V came to 4 bases and at J to 3 bases, leaving 3 bases not matched to a gene. Germline V lookup: CDR1 MDHEN, CDR2 SYDVKM. The CDR3 runs to 13 residues. Written as DNA, the CDR3 is TGTGCCAGCAGTTCGGGGGACTACTACGAGCAGTACTTC. This gives the protein CASSSGDYYEQYF. The whole variable domain, filled in from reference TRBV28 and TRBJ2-7, reads DVKVTQSSRYLVKRTGEKVFLECVQDMDHENMFWYRQDPGLGLRLIYFSYDVKMKEKGDIPEGYSVSREKKERFSLILESASTNQTSMYLCASSSGDYYEQYFGPGTRLTVT.

For the CDR3, the DNA is TGTGCCACACAAAGGACAGGGGCGTACACTGAAGCTTTCTTT. Its translation: CATQRTGAYTEAFF. The chain has TRBV6-5 and TRBJ1-1; TRBD1 aligns across 9 bases. Germline loops: CDR1 MNHEY, CDR2 SVGAGI. V gave up 10 bases and J gave up 3 bases; unmatched junction bases: 9. This CDR3 has 14 residues.

The sample holds a few counts of this clone. The V call is TRBV6-5, the J call TRBJ1-1; D unclear. The germline CDR1 and CDR2 sequences are MNHEY and SVGAGI. V gave up 2 bases and J gave up 0 bases, with 10 bases separating them. The CDR3 has 15 amino acids. CDR3 DNA sequence: TGTGCCAGCAGTTACGTAGCAAAAATGAACACTGAAGCTTTCTTT. It translates to CASSYVAKMNTEAFF.

The chain joins TRBV11-3 to TRBJ1-5, with a tentative D call TRBD1 (6 bases). Looked up from germline, CDR1 is SGHNT and CDR2 is YENEEA. The ends were cut back, 4 bases at V and 4 bases at J, with 11 bases in the middle. This CDR3 spans 14 amino acids. CDR3 nucleotides: TGTGCCAGCAGCTATCGCGACAGGAATCAGCCCCAGCATTTT. Translated: CASSYRDRNQPQHF.

This chain links TRBV5-6 with TRBJ1-4; unclear D gene. V shed 1 base and J shed 6 bases, with 13 bases lying between them. This CDR3 region has 15 residues. Germline CDR1 and CDR2: SGHDT and YYEEEE. CDR3 coding DNA: TGTGCCAGCAGCTTGCTGTCGGTCGGTGATGAAAAACTGTTTTTT. Translating gives CASSLLSVGDEKLFF. Together with reference TRBV5-6 and TRBJ1-4, the CDR3 gives the full variable domain: DAGVTQSPTHLIKTRGQQVTLRCSPKSGHDTVSWYQQALGQGPQFIFQYYEEEERQRGNFPDRFSGHQFPNYSSELNVNALLLGDSALYLCASSLLSVGDEKLFFGSGTQLSVL.

The V call is TRBV6-2 or TRBV6-3, the J call TRBJ2-3; 12 nucleotides align to TRBD2. The CDR3 totals 20 residues. Germline-derived CDR1 and CDR2 are MNHEY and SVGEGT. J was trimmed by 4 bases and V by 5 bases; bases with no gene match: 19. In DNA, the CDR3 is TGTGCCAGCAGTCCAGAGGCTAGCGGGAGGGCCGTTTTTGTTGCAGATACGCAGTATTTT. It is translated as CASSPEASGRAVFVADTQYF.

The chain is built from TRBV7-2 and TRBJ2-7; maybe TRBD2 (7 bases). The germline CDR1 and CDR2 sequences are SGHTA and FQGNSA. V gave up 4 bases and J gave up 7 bases, with 14 bases separating them. The CDR3 has 13 amino acids. The CDR3 DNA reads TGTGCCAGCAGCTCCCTCGGGGGGCTTGAGCAGTACTTC. Translating it yields CASSSLGGLEQYF. Full variable domain (missing parts from reference TRBV7-2 and TRBJ2-7): GAGVSQSPSNKVTEKGKDVELRCDPISGHTALYWYRQSLGQGLEFLIYFQGNSAPDKSGLPSDRFSAERTGGSVSTLTIQRTQQEDSAVYLCASSSLGGLEQYFGPGTRLTVT.